A selection of T cell receptor beta chains follows, all from one sample in a study of blood T cell repertoires in COVID-19. TCRdb's copy holds only in-frame clones and misses some; the assay was immunoSEQ multiplex PCR. Among fewer than 200,000 clones listed, about four fifths were seen once. Material: peripheral blood. The source is a man between 40 and 49 years old who had recovered from COVID-19. Each CDR3 is given with its conserved first and last residue. D genes are given only for firm matches. Clone size is given for some rows only: seen once, a few or many times, or a class if the clone is expanded.

clone size	J gene	D gene	V gene	CDR3 DNA	CDR3 protein
-	TRBJ1-1	-	TRBV7-3	TGTGCCAGCAGCTCATACAGGAACACTGAAGCTTTCTTT	CASSSYRNTEAFF
-	TRBJ2-2	-	TRBV6-5	TGTGCCAGCAGGGAGGACAGTCGTACCGGGGAGCTGTTTTTT	CASREDSRTGELFF
few	TRBJ1-6	-	TRBV19	TGTGCCAGTAGTTGGGACTCTAACAGTTCACCCCTCCACTTT	CASSWDSNSSPLHF
-	TRBJ1-1	-	TRBV7-2	TGTGCCAGCAGCTTACTTTCGGTCAACACTGAAGCTTTCTTT	CASSLLSVNTEAFF
-	TRBJ1-5	TRBD1	TRBV4-3	TGCGCCAGCAGCCAAGGGGGCCCAGGGGGATATAGCAATCAGCCCCAGCATTTT	CASSQGGPGGYSNQPQHF
-	TRBJ1-1	-	TRBV29-1	TGCAGCGTCGACAGGATCGACACTGAAGCTTTCTTT	CSVDRIDTEAFF
-	TRBJ1-6	TRBD1	TRBV28	TGTGCCAGCAGACAGGGGTATAATTCACCCCTCCACTTT	CASRQGYNSPLHF
-	TRBJ2-7	-	TRBV7-2	TGTGCCAGCAGCTTATCGACAGGAGCCTACGAGCAGTACTTC	CASSLSTGAYEQYF
-	TRBJ2-7	-	TRBV29-1	TGCAGCGTTGTCTGGCTAGCGAGCGAGCAGTACTTC	CSVVWLASEQYF
-	TRBJ2-7	TRBD1	TRBV4-3	TGCGCCAGCAGCCAGGGCAGGGGGCAATCCTACGAGCAGTACTTC	CASSQGRGQSYEQYF
-	TRBJ2-7	-	TRBV27	TGTGCCAGCAGCCCGCGGAACTCCTACGAGCAGTACTTC	CASSPRNSYEQYF
-	TRBJ1-1	-	TRBV20-1	TGCAGTGTGGTTAGGGGGGGAGCTTTCTTT	CSVVRGGAFF
few	TRBJ1-6	TRBD1	TRBV11-3	TGTGCCAGCAGCCCAGGGGGGACAGGGAAATCACCCCTCCACTTT	CASSPGGTGKSPLHF
-	TRBJ2-7	TRBD2	TRBV6-4	TGTGCCAGCAGCGGGACTAGCGGGAGACCCTACGAGCAGTACTTC	CASSGTSGRPYEQYF
-	TRBJ2-3	TRBD1	TRBV29-1	TGCAGCGTCTTGGGGGTGCGGGACAGGTGGTCCGATACGCAGTATTTT	CSVLGVRDRWSDTQYF
-	TRBJ2-5	-	TRBV6-5	TGTGCCAGCGGACTCGAGGAAGAGACCCAGTACTTC	CASGLEEETQYF
-	TRBJ2-3	-	TRBV7-2	TGTGCCAGCAGCGTCCTCACAGATACGCAGTATTTT	CASSVLTDTQYF
once	TRBJ2-7	TRBD1	TRBV6-5	TGTGCCAGCACCAAAAACAGGGGGTATGGCGAGCAGTACTTC	CASTKNRGYGEQYF
-	TRBJ2-2	TRBD2	TRBV18	TGTGCCAGCTCACGGCGGACGGGGGGAGCGAACACCGGGGAGCTGTTTTTT	CASSRRTGGANTGELFF
-	TRBJ2-6	TRBD1	TRBV5-1	TGCGCCAGCAGGCCCCCGGGACAGGGGCAATCTGGGGCCAACGTCCTGACTTTC	CASRPPGQGQSGANVLTF
-	TRBJ2-7	TRBD1	TRBV14	TGTGCCAGCAGTCAGACCACAGGGGTTAGGGAGCAGTACTTC	CASSQTTGVREQYF
-	TRBJ2-7	TRBD1	TRBV30	TGTGCCTGGAGTGTCTGGACAGGGGGCTACGAGCAGTACTTC	CAWSVWTGGYEQYF
-	TRBJ2-5	-	TRBV10-3	TGTGCCACCCGAGGCCTGGAAGAGACCCAGTACTTC	CATRGLEETQYF
-	TRBJ1-6	-	TRBV10-3	TGTGCCATCGGTGAGACAGATGGTAATTCACCCCTCCACTTT	CAIGETDGNSPLHF
-	TRBJ2-7	-	TRBV11-2	TGTGCCAGCAGCGGAGGCGGAGACAATCCCTACGAGCAGTACTTC	CASSGGGDNPYEQYF
-	TRBJ2-1	TRBD2	TRBV24-1	TGTGCCACCAGTGACAGCGGGAGGCTTCTGAATGAGCAGTTCTTC	CATSDSGRLLNEQFF
-	TRBJ1-3	-	TRBV6-2/TRBV6-3	TGTGCCAGCAGCCCCCACCGGGGGTTTGATGGAAACACCATATATTTT	CASSPHRGFDGNTIYF
-	TRBJ2-1	-	TRBV19	TGTGCCAGTAGTGCGGGAAACTCCTACAATGAGCAGTTCTTC	CASSAGNSYNEQFF
-	TRBJ2-7	TRBD1	TRBV19	TGTGCCAGTAGGCCGGACAGGGTGGCCGAGCAGTACTTC	CASRPDRVAEQYF
few	TRBJ2-3	TRBD2	TRBV6-1	TGTGCCAGCAGTGATGGGCGGGGGGGATCAGATACGCAGTATTTT	CASSDGRGGSDTQYF
-	TRBJ2-7	TRBD1	TRBV13	TGTGCCAGCAGCCAGGACAGGAGCTCCTACGAGCAGTACTTC	CASSQDRSSYEQYF
-	TRBJ2-2	-	TRBV20-1	TGCAGTGGAATGAGGTTCGGGGAGCTGTTTTTT	CSGMRFGELFF
many	TRBJ2-5	-	TRBV7-9	TGTGCCAGCAGCTTAGCGGGCAGAGAGACCCAGTACTTC	CASSLAGRETQYF
-	TRBJ2-5	TRBD2	TRBV11-1	TGTGCCAGCAGCTTAAGGCTAGCGGAAGAGACCCAGTACTTC	CASSLRLAEETQYF
-	TRBJ1-6	-	TRBV18	TGTGCCAGCTCACCGACAGGAATCAATTCACCCCTCCACTTT	CASSPTGINSPLHF
-	TRBJ1-2	TRBD1	TRBV24-1	TGTGCCACCAGTGATCCCAAGGGACAGGGGGATGGCTACACCTTC	CATSDPKGQGDGYTF
-	TRBJ2-7	TRBD2	TRBV13	TGTGCCAGCAGCAGGGCGGGGGGATCGTACGAGCAGTACTTC	CASSRAGGSYEQYF
-	TRBJ2-3	-	TRBV5-1	TGCGCCAGCAGCTTGGTGGGGCGGACAGATACGCAGTATTTT	CASSLVGRTDTQYF
-	TRBJ2-1	-	TRBV5-1	TGCGCCAGCAGCTTGGTAGGGGATACCTACAATGAGCAGTTCTTC	CASSLVGDTYNEQFF
-	TRBJ1-4	-	TRBV7-2	TGTGCCAGCAGCTACCAGATTGTCACTAATGAAAAACTGTTTTTT	CASSYQIVTNEKLFF
-	TRBJ2-2	-	TRBV18	TGTGCCAGCTCACCAGGGGGGACCGGGGAGCTGTTTTTT	CASSPGGTGELFF
-	TRBJ2-7	-	TRBV30	TGTGCCTGGGCGCGGGACAGCTACGAGCAGTACTTC	CAWARDSYEQYF
-	TRBJ2-1	-	TRBV11-2	TGTGCCAGCAGCTCATTGGGGGCAGGGCACAATGAGCAGTTCTTC	CASSSLGAGHNEQFF
-	TRBJ2-5	TRBD1	TRBV27	TGTGCCAGCAGCCTTGGGGGACAGCCGCAAGAGACCCAGTACTTC	CASSLGGQPQETQYF
-	TRBJ2-1	-	TRBV7-2	TGTGCCAGCAGCCCGACTAGGGGCAATGAGCAGTTCTTC	CASSPTRGNEQFF
-	TRBJ2-7	-	TRBV7-2	TGTGCCAGCAGCTCAGCAGGGGTGGGCTACGAGCAGTACTTC	CASSSAGVGYEQYF
-	TRBJ2-3	TRBD2	TRBV10-3	TGTGCCATCAGTGGAAGTACTAGCGGGGGGTTTAACACAGATACGCAGTATTTT	CAISGSTSGGFNTDTQYF
-	TRBJ2-5	TRBD1	TRBV9	TGTGCCAGCAGCGTAGCAGGGGGCCAACAAGAGACCCAGTACTTC	CASSVAGGQQETQYF
-	TRBJ1-4	TRBD1	TRBV18	TGTGCCAGCTCACCAGGGGCAGGGGGCAATGAAAAACTGTTTTTT	CASSPGAGGNEKLFF
-	TRBJ2-6	-	TRBV27	TGTGCCAGCAGTCGCGGAGTACCAGGGGCCAACGTCCTGACTTTC	CASSRGVPGANVLTF
-	TRBJ1-2	TRBD1	TRBV19	TGTGCCAGTACCGAAGACAGGGTCTATGGCTACACCTTC	CASTEDRVYGYTF
-	TRBJ2-1	-	TRBV15	TGTGCCACCAGCAGGGACTTCGAGCGAGCCAATGAGCAGTTCTTC	CATSRDFERANEQFF
-	TRBJ2-7	TRBD1	TRBV7-2	TGTGCCAGCAGCGAGACGGTCGTCAGGGGGTACGAGCAGTACTTC	CASSETVVRGYEQYF